Listed here are 23 T cell receptor beta chains from one sample, sequenced in a study of tumor-infiltrating lymphocytes in primary liver carcinoma (dated by TCRdb to 2016 to 2017). TCRdb records Illumina HiSeq 2500 as the sequencer. Using a constant-region primer and ProtoScript II reverse transcriptase, TCRbeta-specific cDNA was reverse-transcribed from approximately 0.5 ug total RNA. Three nested multiplex PCR rounds, following a slightly modified ARM-PCR procedure, were used to build the TCRbeta libraries. Each of the first two PCR rounds ran for approximately 10 cycles and used multiplex TRBV1-TRBV30 forward primers together with a Cbeta reverse primer. TCRdb reanalyzed the raw reads on its own, using fastp at Q25 for trimming and MiXCR for clone calling, and kept in-frame beta chains. When rows share a CDR3 protein, they turn into one entry using the most common DNA and genes. Counted in this sample were 90,000 to 150,000 distinct CDR3 sequences; 65% of them appeared once. Clones ranked in the top ten supply roughly 8.8% of the sample.

Without any cell sorting, total RNA and DNA were extracted together from about 20-30 mg of bulk tissue using the AllPrep DNA/RNA mini kit. Source material: liver tumor tissue from sampling region 1. The cell subset or site label of this sample denotes: tumor region T1, superior pole. The receptors were sampled from a woman in her fifties or sixties with primary liver carcinoma and hepatitis B virus infection.

In regard to this clonotype: This CDR3 is missing its conserved last phenylalanine or tryptophan, likely due to a read error. V is TRBV11-2 and J is TRBJ2-2; D possibly matches TRBD1 or TRBD2 (5 bases each). The CDR3 sequence is 14 residues long. Germline CDR1 and CDR2: SGHAT and FQNNGV. Here the CDR3 reads CASSSGPTGGELFL. The CDR3 DNA reads TGTGCTAGCAGTTCGGGACCTACAGGCGGGGAGCTGTTTCTT.

This sequence joins TRBV6-1 and TRBJ2-7; TRBD2 is a possible D gene (6 bases). Germline V gene lookup returns CDR1 MNHNS and CDR2 SASEGT. CDR3 length: 17 amino acids. CDR3 bases: TGTGTCAACAGTGAAGTGGCCGGAGGGGAGTTCTTGTACGAGCAGTACTTC. This encodes CVNSEVAGGEFLYEQYF.

Turning to this clonotype: Relative to the germline gene, one junction end is altered; a read error may explain this. The chain links TRBV11-1 to TRBJ1-2; D uncertain. Germline-derived CDR1 and CDR2 are SGHAT and FQDESV (reference sequence). This CDR3 is 14 amino acids long. The CDR3 protein is CASSLMDRIYGYAF. The CDR3 DNA sequence: TGTGCCAGCAGCCTTATGGACCGCATCTATGGCTACGCCTTC.

This clonotype was counted ten times or more. V usage is TRBV6-5 and J usage is TRBJ2-1, with D possibly called TRBD1 or TRBD2 (5 bases each). Trimming took 10 bases from V and 7 from J, leaving 11 bases between them. The CDR3 has 11 residues. Germline V CDR1 and CDR2: MNHEY, SVGAGI. CDR3 in DNA: TGTGCCACGAGGGGAGTAAATGAGCAGTTCTTC. Translated: CATRGVNEQFF.

As to this clonotype: Possible read error: a much larger clone is one base away. The chain is built from TRBV6-1 and TRBJ2-1, with 10 nucleotides matching TRBD2. Germline assignment: CDR1 MNHNS and CDR2 SASEGT. The CDR3 consists of 15 residues. CDR3 DNA: TGTACCAGCAGTGAGGGACTAGCGAGGTACAATGAGCAGTTCTTC. It codes for CTSSEGLARYNEQFF.

This clonotype was seen at least ten times. The chain couples TRBV4-2 to TRBJ1-3; tentative D call: TRBD1 (5 bases). V shed 0 bases and J shed 3 bases, with 6 bases lying between them. Germline CDR1 is LGHNA and CDR2 is YNFKEQ. The CDR3 totals 14 residues. CDR3 protein: CASSQERGGNTIYF. CDR3 nucleotide sequence: TGTGCCAGCAGCCAAGAAAGGGGTGGAAACACCATATATTTT.

The chain is built from TRBV5-5 and TRBJ2-3, with a tentative D call TRBD2 (5 bases). Germline V lookup: CDR1 SGHKS, CDR2 YYEKEE (reference sequence). The CDR3 spans 15 residues. V shed 1 base and J shed 7 bases, with 16 bases lying between them. The CDR3 DNA reads as TGTGCCAGCAGCTTGACCTCGGGGAAGACATATACGCAGTATTTT. It translates to CASSLTSGKTYTQYF.

A single count supports this clonotype. This is likely a read error, given that the CDR3 carries no conserved phenylalanine or tryptophan at its end. V and J are TRBV11-2 and TRBJ2-1, with D possibly matching TRBD2 (5 bases). CDR1 and CDR2 from the germline V gene are SGHAT and FQNNGV. The V end lost 6 bases, the J end lost 10 bases, and 19 bases lay between the germline ends. There are 14 residues in the CDR3. The CDR3 coding sequence is TGTGCCAGCAGTCCGGACTCGAGGTGTATGGAGCAGTTCTCC. Its protein product is CASSPDSRCMEQFS.

This clonotype has just one count. It may be a read error: a sequence one base away is much more abundant. V and J are TRBV6-6 and TRBJ2-5; TRBD1 matches at 8 bases. This CDR3 is built from 15 residues. Germline CDR1 and CDR2: MNHNY and SVGAGI (reference sequence). The CDR3 sequence is CASGTKTGGLEAQYF. Here the CDR3 DNA reads TGTGCCAGCGGTACAAAAACAGGGGGTCTAGAGGCCCAGTACTTC.

On this clonotype: Since a much larger clone is just one base distant, this may be a read error. This chain links TRBV5-1 with TRBJ2-3, with D perhaps TRBD1 (6 bases). CDR3 length: 16 amino acids. Germline V gene lookup returns CDR1 SGHRS and CDR2 YFSETQ. CDR3 protein: CASSSGVTRRTDMQYF. CDR3 sequence (DNA): TGCGCCAGCAGTTCAGGGGTTACCCGGCGCACAGATATGCAGTATTTT.

About this clonotype itself: Germline is not matched at one junction end, which may reflect a read error. The V and J genes are TRBV28 and TRBJ1-1, with D unclear. Germline assignment: CDR1 MDHEN and CDR2 SYDVKM. The CDR3 covers 13 residues. CDR3 nucleotide sequence: TGTGCCAGCAGTTTATTTGTCAGGACGGAAGCCTTCTTT. Translation gives CASSLFVRTEAFF.

This clonotype occurred many times. The V and J genes are TRBV6-6 and TRBJ2-1; D is ambiguous. The V gene lost 3 bases and the J gene lost 7 bases, with 4 bases spanning the gap. The germline gives CDR1 MNHNY, CDR2 SVGAGI (reference sequence). The CDR3 spans 11 residues. For the CDR3, the DNA is TGTGCCAGCAGTTATCCTAATGAGCAGTTCTTC. It yields the protein CASSYPNEQFF.

Concerning this clonotype itself: A much bigger clone sits one base away, suggesting this may be a read error. CDR3 residues: CVWSVRYEQYF. The CDR3 DNA follows: TGTGTCTGGAGTGTAAGGTACGAGCAGTACTTC. The rearrangement links TRBV30 to TRBJ2-7; D unclear. CDR3 length equals 11 residues. Germline-derived CDR1 and CDR2 are GTSNPN and SVGIG (reference sequence).

Remarks on this clonotype: Sequence at one end of the junction differs from germline and may be a read error. The gene calls are TRBV11-3 and TRBJ2-1; 10 bases agree with TRBD1. The CDR3 runs to 14 residues. Germline CDR1 and CDR2: SGHNT and YENEEA. CDR3 nucleotide sequence: TGTGCCAACAGCCAGTTTGGGACAGGGGAAAGGCTGTTCTTC. Translation: CANSQFGTGERLFF.

Details on this clonotype: At one of its ends the junction is not consistent with the germline gene, which may arise from a read error. The rearrangement uses TRBV6-6 and TRBJ1-5; TRBD1 matches 10 bases. Looked up from germline, CDR1 is MNHNY and CDR2 is SVGAGI (reference sequence). The CDR3 is 15 amino acids. The CDR3 here is CPSSRGQGGNQPQHF. The CDR3 DNA follows: TGTCCCAGCAGCCGTGGACAGGGGGGCAATCAGCCCCAGCACTTT.

Concerning this clonotype: In this CDR3 the conserved last residue, phenylalanine or tryptophan, is missing, so a read error is likely. V and J are TRBV11-2 and TRBJ2-3; no firm D call. Germline CDR1 SGHAT, CDR2 FQNNGV. The CDR3 totals 15 residues. This CDR3 is CVSSLDLGRTFSQYY. CDR3 in DNA: TGTGTCAGCAGCTTAGATCTGGGTCGCACGTTCTCGCAGTATTAT.

On this clonotype itself: Given a much more abundant clone one base away, this may be a read error. No DNA is shown, since the ends of the CDR3 on it are uncertain; the CDR3 is the one TCRdb lists. V is TRBV29-1 and J is TRBJ1-5. From germline, CDR1 is SQVTM and CDR2 ANQGSEA. The CDR3 is made up of 12 amino acids, end residues included. The CDR3 sequence is CSVGTGNQPQLF.

The rearrangement joins TRBV11-2 to TRBJ2-2; D is unclear. CDR1 is SGHAT, CDR2 FQNNGV, per germline. The CDR3 has 14 amino acids. The V and J ends lost 5 bases and 5 bases respectively, with 12 bases between them. The CDR3 spells CASSPQGPTGELFF. CDR3 DNA sequence: TGTGCCAGCAGCCCTCAAGGACCGACCGGGGAGCTGTTTTTT.

Notes on this clonotype: A read error is possible here, since a much larger clone lies one base away. The chain recombines TRBV12-3 or TRBV12-4 with TRBJ1-5; D not certain. CDR3 length: 16 amino acids. The DNA for the CDR3 is TGTCCCAGCAGTTCCCAAGGATTCTTGGCGGATCAGCCCCAGCATTTT. It encodes CPSSSQGFLADQPQHF.

In regard to this clonotype: This clone may be a read error of a much larger clone one base away. V usage is TRBV29-1 and J usage is TRBJ1-2; D possibly corresponds to TRBD1 (6 bases). Germline V gene sequence: CDR1 SQVTM, CDR2 ANQGSEA. The V and J ends lost 5 bases and 4 bases respectively, with 14 bases between them. The CDR3 length is 13 residues. CDR3 sequence: CSVTLDSLYGYTF. The CDR3 DNA reads as TGCAGCGTTACCTTGGACAGTCTCTATGGCTACACCTTC.

A remark on this clonotype: Possible read error: a much larger clone is one base away. This is likely a read error, given that the CDR3 carries no conserved phenylalanine or tryptophan at its end. This chain uses TRBV28 with TRBJ2-7, with no clear D. This CDR3 has 12 residues. Between the trimmed V and J ends, which lost 2 bases and 7 bases, there was a span of 9 bases. Germline CDR1 and CDR2: MDHEN and SYDVKM. In DNA form, the CDR3 reads TGTGCCAGCAGTTTACTGGCTCAGGAGCAGTACTTA. This sequence encodes CASSLLAQEQYL.

This clonotype occurred once. This may be a read error, as it is one base from a much larger clone. This rearrangement joins TRBV6-6 to TRBJ2-5, with TRBD2 identical over 9 bases. Looked up from germline, CDR1 is MNHNY and CDR2 is SVGAGI (reference sequence). Losses at the gene ends were 5 bases for V and 2 bases for J; bases not matched to a gene: 6. This CDR3 has 15 residues. CDR3: CASSRTSGGQETQYF. CDR3 nucleotides: TGTGCCAGCAGTCGGACGAGCGGGGGGCAAGAGACCCAGTACTTC.

The rearrangement uses TRBV12-3 or TRBV12-4 and TRBJ2-1; 14 bases agree with TRBD2. The CDR3 covers 19 residues. J gave up 12 bases and V 6 bases, and 22 bases lay outside the gene matches. CDR3 in DNA: TGTGCCAGCAGGTCCGGGACTAGCGGGAGAGGGGGGCGGGACAAAGTGCAGTTCTTC. Protein: CASRSGTSGRGGRDKVQFF.